The clone carrying this TCR beta chain occurred once. The data originate from a study of blood T cell repertoires in COVID-19. Study overall: Acute-phase and convalescent COVID-19 samples originated in the United States, Italy and Spain.

Germline CDR1 SGHDN, CDR2 FVKESK. After removal of 4 bases from V and 14 bases from J, the junction contained 13 bases not matched to a gene. The CDR3 is 13 residues long. Patients of the Seattle cohort, enrolled during active infection, were followed longitudinally. The table came from immunoSEQ multiplex PCR; TCRdb's copy has only in-frame clones and leaves some out. The repertoire holds roughly 200,000 clones, with 85% as singletons. The sequencing input was peripheral blood. The receptor was isolated from a person aged 65-85 years with COVID-19, enrolled during active disease. The rearrangement uses TRBV14 and TRBJ2-5; 7 bases are a match to TRBD2. The CDR3 DNA reads as TGTGCCAGCAGCCCACTTACTAGCGCCGGCTTTTACTTC. This codes for CASSPLTSAGFYF.